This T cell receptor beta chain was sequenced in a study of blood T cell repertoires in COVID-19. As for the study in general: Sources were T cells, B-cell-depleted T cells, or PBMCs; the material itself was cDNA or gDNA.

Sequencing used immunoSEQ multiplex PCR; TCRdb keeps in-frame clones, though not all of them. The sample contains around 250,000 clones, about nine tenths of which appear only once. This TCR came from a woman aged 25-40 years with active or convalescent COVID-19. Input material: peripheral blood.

Written as DNA, the CDR3 is TGTGCAAGTCGCTTGACAGGGGTCTCTGGAAACACCATATATTTT. It translates to CASRLTGVSGNTIYF. The chain recombines TRBV12-2 with TRBJ1-3; the DNA was not compared with TRBD1, the D call given in the table. TRBV12-2 is noted as a pseudogene. This CDR3 is built from 15 residues.